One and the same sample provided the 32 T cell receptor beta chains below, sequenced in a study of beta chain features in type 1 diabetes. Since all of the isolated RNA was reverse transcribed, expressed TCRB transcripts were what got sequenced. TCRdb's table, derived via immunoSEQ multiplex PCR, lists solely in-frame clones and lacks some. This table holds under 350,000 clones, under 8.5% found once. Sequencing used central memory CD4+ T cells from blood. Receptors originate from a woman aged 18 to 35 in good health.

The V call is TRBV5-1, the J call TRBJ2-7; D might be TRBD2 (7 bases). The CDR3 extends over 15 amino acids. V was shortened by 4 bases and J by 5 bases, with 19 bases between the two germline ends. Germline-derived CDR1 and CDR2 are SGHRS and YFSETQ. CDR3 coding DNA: TGCGCCAGCAGCCATTCCGGGACGGGGGGCGACGAGCAGTACTTC. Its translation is CASSHSGTGGDEQYF.

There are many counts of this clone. CDR3 DNA sequence: TGTGCCAGTAGTATTGTGGCAGCAGGAAACACCATATATTTT. Protein product: CASSIVAAGNTIYF. V is TRBV19 and J is TRBJ1-3; D gene ambiguous. Trimming pared 3 bases from V and 4 bases from J, leaving 10 bases between. There are 14 residues in the CDR3. CDR1 and CDR2 (germline): LNHDA, SQIVND (reference sequence).

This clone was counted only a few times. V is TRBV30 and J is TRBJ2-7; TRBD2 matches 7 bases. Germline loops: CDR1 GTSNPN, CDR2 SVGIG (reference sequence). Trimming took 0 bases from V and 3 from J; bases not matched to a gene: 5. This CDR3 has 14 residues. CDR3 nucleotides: TGTGCCTGGAGTGTAACGGGAGGCCACTACGAGCAGTACTTC. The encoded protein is CAWSVTGGHYEQYF.

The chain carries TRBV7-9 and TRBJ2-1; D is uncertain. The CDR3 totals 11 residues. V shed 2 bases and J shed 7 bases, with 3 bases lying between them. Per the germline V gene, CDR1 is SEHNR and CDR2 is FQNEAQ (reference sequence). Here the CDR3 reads CASSLMNEQFF. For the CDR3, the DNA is TGTGCCAGCAGCTTAATGAATGAGCAGTTCTTC.

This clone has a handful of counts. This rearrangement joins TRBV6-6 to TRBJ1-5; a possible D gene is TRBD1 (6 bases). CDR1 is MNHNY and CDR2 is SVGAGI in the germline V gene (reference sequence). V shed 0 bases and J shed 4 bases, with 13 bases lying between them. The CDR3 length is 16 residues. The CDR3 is CASSYSEGRGNQPQHF. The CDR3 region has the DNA TGTGCCAGCAGTTACTCGGAGGGAAGGGGGAATCAGCCCCAGCATTTT.

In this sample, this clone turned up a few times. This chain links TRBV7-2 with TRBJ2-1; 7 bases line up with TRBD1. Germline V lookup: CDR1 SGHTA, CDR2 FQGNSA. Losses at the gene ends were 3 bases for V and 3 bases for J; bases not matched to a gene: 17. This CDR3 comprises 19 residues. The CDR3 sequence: CASSFQGVRLVGRYNEQFF. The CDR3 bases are TGTGCCAGCAGCTTTCAGGGGGTGAGGCTAGTGGGGCGCTACAATGAGCAGTTCTTC.

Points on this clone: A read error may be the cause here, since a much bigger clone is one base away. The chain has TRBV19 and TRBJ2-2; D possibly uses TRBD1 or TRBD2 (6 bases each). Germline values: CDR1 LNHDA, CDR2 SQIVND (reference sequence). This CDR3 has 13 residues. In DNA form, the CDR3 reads TGCGCGGTAGGGGGGAAGGGCACCGGGGAGCTGTTTTTT. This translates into CAVGGKGTGELFF. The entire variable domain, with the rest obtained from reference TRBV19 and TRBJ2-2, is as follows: DGGITQSPKYLFRKEGQNVTLSCEQNLNHDAMYWYRQDPGQGLRLIYYSQIVNDFQKGDIAEGYSVSREKKESFPLTVTSAQKNPTAFYLCAVGGKGTGELFFGEGSRLTVL.

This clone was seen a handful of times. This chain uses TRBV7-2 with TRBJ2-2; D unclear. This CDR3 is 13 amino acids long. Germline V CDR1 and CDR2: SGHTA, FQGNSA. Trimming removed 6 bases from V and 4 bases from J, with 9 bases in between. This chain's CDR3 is CASRSRGTGELFF. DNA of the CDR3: TGTGCCAGCAGGTCCCGCGGCACCGGGGAGCTGTTTTTT.

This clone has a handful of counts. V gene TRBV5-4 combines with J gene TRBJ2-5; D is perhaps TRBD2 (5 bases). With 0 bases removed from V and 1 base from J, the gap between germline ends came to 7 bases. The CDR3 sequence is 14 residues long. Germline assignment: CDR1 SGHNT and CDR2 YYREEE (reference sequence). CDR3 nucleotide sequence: TGTGCCAGCAGCTTGGAGAGCGGCCAAGAGACCCAGTACTTC. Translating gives CASSLESGQETQYF.

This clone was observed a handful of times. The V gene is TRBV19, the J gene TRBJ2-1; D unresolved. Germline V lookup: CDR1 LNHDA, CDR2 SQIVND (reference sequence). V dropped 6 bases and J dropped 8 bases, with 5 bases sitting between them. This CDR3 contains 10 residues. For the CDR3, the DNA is TGTGCCAGTAGAGGCTATGAGCAGTTCTTC. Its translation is CASRGYEQFF.

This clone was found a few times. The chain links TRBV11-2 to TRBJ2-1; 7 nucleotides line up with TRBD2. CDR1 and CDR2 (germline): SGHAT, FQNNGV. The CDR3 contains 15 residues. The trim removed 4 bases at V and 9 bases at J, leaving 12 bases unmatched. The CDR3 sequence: CASSSRQRDVAEQFF. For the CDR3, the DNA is TGTGCCAGCAGCTCCCGCCAGCGGGATGTGGCTGAGCAGTTCTTC.

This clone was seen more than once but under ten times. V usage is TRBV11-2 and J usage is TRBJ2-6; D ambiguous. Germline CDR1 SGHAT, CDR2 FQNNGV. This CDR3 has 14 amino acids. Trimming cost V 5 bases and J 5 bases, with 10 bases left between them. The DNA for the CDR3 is TGTGCCAGCAGCCAAAACGTGCGGGCCAACGTCCTGACTTTC. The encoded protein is CASSQNVRANVLTF.

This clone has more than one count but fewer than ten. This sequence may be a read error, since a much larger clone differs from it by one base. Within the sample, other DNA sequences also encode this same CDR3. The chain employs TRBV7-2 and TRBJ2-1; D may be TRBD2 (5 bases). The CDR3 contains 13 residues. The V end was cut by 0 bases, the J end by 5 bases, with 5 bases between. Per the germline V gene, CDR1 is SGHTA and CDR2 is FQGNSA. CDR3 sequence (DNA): TGTGCCAGCAGCTTAGCCGGGGACAATGAGCAGTTCTTC. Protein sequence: CASSLAGDNEQFF.

Here the CDR3 reads CASSYSGGWNTEAFF. The CDR3 coding sequence is TGTGCCAGCAGTTACTCGGGGGGCTGGAACACTGAAGCTTTCTTT. The rearrangement joins TRBV6-5 to TRBJ1-1; tentative D call: TRBD1 (6 bases). V shed 0 bases and J shed 1 base, with 9 bases lying between them. The length of the CDR3 is 15 residues. Germline CDR1 reads MNHEY; CDR2 reads SVGAGI.

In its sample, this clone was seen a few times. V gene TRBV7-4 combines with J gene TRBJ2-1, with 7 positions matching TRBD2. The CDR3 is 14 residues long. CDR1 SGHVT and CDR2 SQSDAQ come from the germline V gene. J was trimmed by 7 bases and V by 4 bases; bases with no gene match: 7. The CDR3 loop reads CASSSSGRRNEQFF. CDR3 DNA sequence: TGTGCCAGCAGCTCCTCCGGGAGGAGAAATGAGCAGTTCTTC.

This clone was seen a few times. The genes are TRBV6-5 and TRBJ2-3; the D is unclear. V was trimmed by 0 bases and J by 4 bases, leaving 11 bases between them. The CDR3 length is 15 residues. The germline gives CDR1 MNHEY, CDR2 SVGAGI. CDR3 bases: TGTGCCAGCAGTTACTCTCCAGCCCGCGCAGATACGCAGTATTTT. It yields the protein CASSYSPARADTQYF.

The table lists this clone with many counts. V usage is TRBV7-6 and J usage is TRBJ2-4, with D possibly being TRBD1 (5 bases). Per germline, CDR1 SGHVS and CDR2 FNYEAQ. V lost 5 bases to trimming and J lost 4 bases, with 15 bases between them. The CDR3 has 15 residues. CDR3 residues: CASSRKTGIKNIQYF. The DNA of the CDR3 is TGTGCCAGCAGCCGAAAAACAGGAATTAAAAACATTCAGTACTTC.

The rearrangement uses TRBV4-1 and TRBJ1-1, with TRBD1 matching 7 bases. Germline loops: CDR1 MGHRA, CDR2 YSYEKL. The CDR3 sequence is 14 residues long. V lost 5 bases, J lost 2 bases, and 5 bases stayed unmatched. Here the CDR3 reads CASSATGVNTEAFF. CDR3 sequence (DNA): TGCGCCAGCAGCGCCACAGGGGTTAACACTGAAGCTTTCTTT.

This CDR3 is CASSHRVLGLGKLFF. Here the CDR3 DNA reads TGTGCCAGCAGTCATCGCGTACTAGGGCTTGGAAAACTGTTTTTT. The rearrangement links TRBV28 to TRBJ1-4; no clear D gene. The V and J ends lost 5 bases and 10 bases respectively, with 20 bases between them. Germline CDR1 is MDHEN and CDR2 is SYDVKM. The CDR3 is made up of 15 amino acids. Drawing the rest from reference TRBV28 and TRBJ1-4, the complete variable domain is DVKVTQSSRYLVKRTGEKVFLECVQDMDHENMFWYRQDPGLGLRLIYFSYDVKMKEKGDIPEGYSVSREKKERFSLILESASTNQTSMYLCASSHRVLGLGKLFFGSGTQLSVL.

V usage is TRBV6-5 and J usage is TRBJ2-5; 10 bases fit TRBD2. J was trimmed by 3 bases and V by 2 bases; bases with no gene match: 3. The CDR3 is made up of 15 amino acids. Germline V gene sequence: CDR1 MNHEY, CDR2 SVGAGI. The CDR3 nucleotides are TGTGCCAGCAGTTACACTAGCGGGGCGAAAGAGACCCAGTACTTC. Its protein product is CASSYTSGAKETQYF.

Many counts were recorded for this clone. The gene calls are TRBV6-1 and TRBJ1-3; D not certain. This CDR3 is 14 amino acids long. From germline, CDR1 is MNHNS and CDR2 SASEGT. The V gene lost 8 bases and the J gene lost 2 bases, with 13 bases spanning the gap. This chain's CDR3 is CASGIALTGNTIYF. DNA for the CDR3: TGTGCCAGCGGGATCGCACTTACTGGAAACACCATATATTTT.

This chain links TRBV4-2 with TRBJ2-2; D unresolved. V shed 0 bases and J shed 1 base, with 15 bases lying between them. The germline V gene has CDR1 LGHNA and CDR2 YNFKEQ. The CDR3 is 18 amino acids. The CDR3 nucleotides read TGTGCCAGCAGCCAAGATACGGCTAGTACAGTGAACACCGGGGAGCTGTTTTTT. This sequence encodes CASSQDTASTVNTGELFF.

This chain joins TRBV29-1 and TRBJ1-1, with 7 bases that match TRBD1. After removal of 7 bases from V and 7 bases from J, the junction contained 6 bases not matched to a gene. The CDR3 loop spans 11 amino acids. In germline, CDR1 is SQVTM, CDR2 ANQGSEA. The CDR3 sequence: CSGQGNGEAFF. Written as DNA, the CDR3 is TGCAGCGGACAGGGCAATGGTGAAGCTTTCTTT.

The CDR3 sequence: CASSYTKISGPKTQYF. The CDR3 nucleotides read TGTGCCAGCAGTTACACAAAAATTTCGGGTCCCAAGACCCAGTACTTC. This chain joins TRBV6-5 and TRBJ2-5; no reliable D call. Germline CDR1 MNHEY, CDR2 SVGAGI. The CDR3 has 16 amino acids. V lost 2 bases to trimming and J lost 6 bases, with 19 bases between them.

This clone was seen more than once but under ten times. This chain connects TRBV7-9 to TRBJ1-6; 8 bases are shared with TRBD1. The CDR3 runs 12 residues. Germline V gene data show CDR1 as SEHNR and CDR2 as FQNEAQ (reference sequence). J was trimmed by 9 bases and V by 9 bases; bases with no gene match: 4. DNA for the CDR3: TGTGCCAGTCGACAGGGGACTTCACCCCTCCACTTT. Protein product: CASRQGTSPLHF.

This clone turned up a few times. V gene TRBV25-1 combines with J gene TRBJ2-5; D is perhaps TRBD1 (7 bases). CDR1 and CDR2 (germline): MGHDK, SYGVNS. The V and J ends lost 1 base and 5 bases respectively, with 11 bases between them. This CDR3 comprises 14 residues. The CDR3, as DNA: TGTGCCAGCAGTGAATTAGGAGGGGGCGAGACCCAGTACTTC. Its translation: CASSELGGGETQYF.

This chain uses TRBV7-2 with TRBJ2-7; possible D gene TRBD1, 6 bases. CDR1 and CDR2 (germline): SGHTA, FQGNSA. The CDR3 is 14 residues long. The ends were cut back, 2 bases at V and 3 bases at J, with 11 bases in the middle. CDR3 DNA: TGTGCCAGCAGCTTAAATTTAGGGGGCTACGAGCAGTACTTC. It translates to CASSLNLGGYEQYF. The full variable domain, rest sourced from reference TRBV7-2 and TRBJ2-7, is GAGVSQSPSNKVTEKGKDVELRCDPISGHTALYWYRQSLGQGLEFLIYFQGNSAPDKSGLPSDRFSAERTGGSVSTLTIQRTQQEDSAVYLCASSLNLGGYEQYFGPGTRLTVT.

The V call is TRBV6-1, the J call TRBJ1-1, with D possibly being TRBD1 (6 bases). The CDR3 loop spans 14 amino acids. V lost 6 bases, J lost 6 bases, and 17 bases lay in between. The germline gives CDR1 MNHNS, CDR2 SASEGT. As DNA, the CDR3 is TGTGCCAGCAGCAAGCAGGGGACCCGATCTGAAGCTTTCTTT. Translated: CASSKQGTRSEAFF.

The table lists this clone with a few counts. This CDR3 reads CASSFRARGIQYF. The CDR3 DNA follows: TGTGCCAGCAGTTTCAGGGCGCGGGGCATTCAGTACTTC. V usage is TRBV6-5 and J usage is TRBJ2-4; D might be TRBD2 (6 bases). The germline CDR1 and CDR2 sequences are MNHEY and SVGAGI. V was clipped by 4 bases and J by 9 bases, with 13 bases between them. The CDR3 sequence is 13 residues long.

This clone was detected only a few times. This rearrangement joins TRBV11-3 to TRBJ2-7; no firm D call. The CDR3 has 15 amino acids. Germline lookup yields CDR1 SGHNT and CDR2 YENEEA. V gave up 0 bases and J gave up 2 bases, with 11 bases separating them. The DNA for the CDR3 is TGTGCCAGCAGCTTAGAAGGTACGGGCGCCTACGAGCAGTACTTC. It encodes CASSLEGTGAYEQYF.

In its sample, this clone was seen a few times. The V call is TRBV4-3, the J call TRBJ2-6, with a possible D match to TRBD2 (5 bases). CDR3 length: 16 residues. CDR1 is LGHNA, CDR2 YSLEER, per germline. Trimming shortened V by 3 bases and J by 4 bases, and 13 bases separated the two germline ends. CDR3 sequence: CASSHWTLAGANVLTF. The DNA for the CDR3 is TGCGCCAGCAGCCATTGGACTCTGGCCGGGGCCAACGTCCTGACTTTC.

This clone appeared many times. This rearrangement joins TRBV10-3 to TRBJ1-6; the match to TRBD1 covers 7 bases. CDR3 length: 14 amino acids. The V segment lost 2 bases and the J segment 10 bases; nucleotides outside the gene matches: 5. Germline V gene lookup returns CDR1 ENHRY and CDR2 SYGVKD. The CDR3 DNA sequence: TGTGCCATCAGTGAGCTAGGGGGCCGCTCACCCCTCCACTTT. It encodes CAISELGGRSPLHF.